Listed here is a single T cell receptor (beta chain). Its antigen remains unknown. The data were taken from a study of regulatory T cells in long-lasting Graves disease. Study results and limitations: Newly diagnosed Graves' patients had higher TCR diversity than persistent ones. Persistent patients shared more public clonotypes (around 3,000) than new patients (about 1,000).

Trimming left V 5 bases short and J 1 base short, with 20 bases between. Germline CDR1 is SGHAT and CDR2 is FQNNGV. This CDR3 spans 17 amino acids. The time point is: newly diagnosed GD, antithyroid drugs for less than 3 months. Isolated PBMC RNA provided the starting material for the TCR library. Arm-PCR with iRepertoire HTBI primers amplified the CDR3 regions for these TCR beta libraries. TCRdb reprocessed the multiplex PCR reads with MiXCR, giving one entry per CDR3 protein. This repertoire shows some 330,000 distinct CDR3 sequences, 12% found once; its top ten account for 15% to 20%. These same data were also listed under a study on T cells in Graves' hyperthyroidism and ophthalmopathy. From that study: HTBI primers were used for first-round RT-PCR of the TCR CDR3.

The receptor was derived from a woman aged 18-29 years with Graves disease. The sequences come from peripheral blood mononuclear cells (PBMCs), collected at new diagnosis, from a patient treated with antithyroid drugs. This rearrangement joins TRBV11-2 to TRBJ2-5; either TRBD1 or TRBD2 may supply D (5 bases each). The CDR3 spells CASSRGRPNKIQETQYF. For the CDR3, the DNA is TGTGCCAGCAGCCGGGGCCGACCCAATAAAATCCAAGAGACCCAGTACTTC.